These 25 T cell receptor beta chains share one sample of origin, sequenced in a study of blood T cell repertoires in COVID-19. Profiled with immunoSEQ multiplex PCR; TCRdb holds only in-frame clones, not every one. This sample has almost 20,000 clones; 70% to 90% occur once, and the top ten carry 31%. The sample consisted of peripheral blood. The origin of the receptors is a human donor with active COVID-19. The donor label of this sample is uncertain.

The rearrangement links TRBV11-3 to TRBJ1-2; D perhaps matches TRBD1 (5 bases). The CDR3 spans 14 residues. V was cut by 0 bases and J by 4 bases, with 9 bases left in between. The germline gives CDR1 SGHNT, CDR2 YENEEA. CDR3 coding DNA: TGTGCCAGCAGCTTAGACAGGGCATCCTATGGCTACACCTTC. Amino acids: CASSLDRASYGYTF.

The V gene is TRBV28, the J gene TRBJ1-3, with D possibly matching TRBD1 (5 bases). Germline V gene sequence: CDR1 MDHEN, CDR2 SYDVKM. This CDR3 comprises 14 residues. V dropped 3 bases and J dropped 3 bases, with 9 bases sitting between them. CDR3 residues: CASSFEGVGNTIYF. CDR3 bases: TGTGCCAGCAGTTTCGAAGGGGTTGGAAACACCATATATTTT. The variable domain in full, completed from reference TRBV28 and TRBJ1-3, reads DVKVTQSSRYLVKRTGEKVFLECVQDMDHENMFWYRQDPGLGLRLIYFSYDVKMKEKGDIPEGYSVSREKKERFSLILESASTNQTSMYLCASSFEGVGNTIYFGEGSWLTVV.

CDR3 DNA: TGCAGTGCTATACAGGGCTATGGCTACACCTTC. As protein: CSAIQGYGYTF. This chain joins TRBV20-1 and TRBJ1-2; possible D gene TRBD1, 6 bases. The CDR3 covers 11 residues. CDR1 is DFQATT, CDR2 SNEGSKA, per germline (reference sequence). With 4 bases removed from V and 4 bases from J, the gap between germline ends came to 7 bases.

V and J are TRBV19 and TRBJ2-1; 7 bases are shared with TRBD2. The germline V gene encodes CDR1 LNHDA and CDR2 SQIVND (reference sequence). V was pared by 3 bases and J by 5 bases, with 7 bases of the junction left unmatched. CDR3 length equals 15 residues. CDR3 nucleotides: TGTGCCAGTAGTATGTGGGGGAGGGCCAACAATGAGCAGTTCTTC. Translating gives CASSMWGRANNEQFF.

This clone was counted once. The V gene is TRBV6-2 or TRBV6-3, the J gene TRBJ2-4, with D perhaps TRBD1 (5 bases). CDR3 length: 14 amino acids. Germline assignment: CDR1 MNHEY and CDR2 SVGEGT. Trimming cost V 6 bases and J 2 bases, with 11 bases left between them. CDR3 DNA sequence: TGTGCCAGCAGCCTGCGACAGTCCAAAAACATTCAGTACTTC. Translating it yields CASSLRQSKNIQYF.

The V and J genes are TRBV7-2 and TRBJ1-1; D call uncertain. This CDR3 has 13 amino acids. From germline, CDR1 is SGHTA and CDR2 FQGNSA. The V and J ends lost 1 base and 3 bases respectively, with 6 bases between them. The CDR3 reads CASSLVPDTEAFF. The DNA of the CDR3 is TGTGCCAGCAGCTTAGTCCCAGACACTGAAGCTTTCTTT.

This clone is judged medium-sized. The gene calls are TRBV6-5 and TRBJ1-2, with D perhaps TRBD1 (6 bases). This CDR3 contains 13 residues. Trimming took off 8 bases at V and 4 bases at J, with 14 bases between the two ends. Germline lookup yields CDR1 MNHEY and CDR2 SVGAGI. The CDR3 loop is CASSAGASYGYTF. CDR3 nucleotide sequence: TGTGCCAGCTCGGCGGGGGCTAGCTATGGCTACACCTTC.

The chain is built from TRBV5-6 and TRBJ1-5; tentative D call: TRBD1 (6 bases). The V and J ends lost 3 bases and 4 bases respectively, with 23 bases between them. There are 18 residues in the CDR3. In germline, CDR1 is SGHDT, CDR2 YYEEEE. The CDR3 sequence is CASSSGAQGGGGNQPQHF. Here the CDR3 DNA reads TGTGCCAGCAGCTCCGGGGCACAGGGAGGGGGGGGGAATCAGCCCCAGCATTTT.

V is TRBV18 and J is TRBJ2-7; D perhaps matches TRBD2 (6 bases). V dropped 2 bases and J dropped 5 bases, with 13 bases sitting between them. This CDR3 is 14 amino acids long. Germline V CDR1 and CDR2: KGHSH, LQKENI. As DNA, the CDR3 is TGTGCCAGCTCACCAGCAGGAGGGGACGACGAGCAGTACTTC. Translating gives CASSPAGGDDEQYF.

The gene calls are TRBV4-3 and TRBJ1-2; TRBD1 agrees at 8 bases. The CDR3 has 15 amino acids. Germline CDR1 and CDR2: LGHNA and YSLEER. V lost 3 bases, J lost 4 bases, and 7 bases stayed unmatched. CDR3 coding DNA: TGCGCCAGCAGCCATCGGGACAGGCCATTCTATGGCTACACCTTC. Its protein product is CASSHRDRPFYGYTF.

The CDR3 loop reads CASSLDSAGASTDTQYF. CDR3 nucleotide sequence: TGTGCCAGCAGCTTAGATAGTGCGGGAGCGAGCACAGATACGCAGTATTTT. This rearrangement joins TRBV11-3 to TRBJ2-3; 7 bases fit TRBD2. CDR1 is SGHNT and CDR2 is YENEEA in the germline V gene. CDR3 length: 17 residues. The ends lost 0 bases at V and 0 bases at J; junction bases unmatched: 6.

The V and J genes are TRBV2 and TRBJ1-4; 7 bases are a match to TRBD1. The CDR3 spans 14 residues. From germline, CDR1 is SNHLY and CDR2 FYNNEI. V shed 6 bases and J 8 bases; nucleotides not matched to a gene: 9. The CDR3 protein is CASRSVQGSEKLFF. As DNA, the CDR3 is TGTGCCAGCAGAAGCGTACAGGGGAGCGAAAAACTGTTTTTT.

This clone occurred once. The J gene is TRBJ2-7, the V gene TRBV5-1; 9 bases align to TRBD2. V gave up 4 bases and J gave up 7 bases; unmatched junction bases: 15. This CDR3 has 16 amino acids. Germline CDR1 and CDR2: SGHRS and YFSETQ. In nucleotides, the CDR3 is TGCGCCAGCAGCCCGGGGCGCGGGGGGGCCACGCGGGAGCAGTACTTC. This gives the protein CASSPGRGGATREQYF.

The rearrangement uses TRBV7-3 and TRBJ2-2, with 9 bases matching TRBD1. Germline V gives CDR1 SGHTA, CDR2 FQGTGA. The CDR3 is made up of 14 amino acids. V was clipped by 2 bases and J by 6 bases; unmatched bases: 1. The CDR3: CASSLGQGSGELFF. CDR3 coding DNA: TGTGCCAGCAGCTTAGGACAGGGGTCCGGGGAGCTGTTTTTT.

The CDR3 region is CASSISRGGNQPQHF. CDR3 DNA: TGTGCCAGTAGTATAAGTCGAGGTGGCAATCAGCCCCAGCATTTT. The V call is TRBV19, the J call TRBJ1-5; no clear D gene. V was pared by 2 bases and J by 2 bases, with 10 bases between. CDR1 is LNHDA, CDR2 SQIVND, per germline (reference sequence). The CDR3 runs 15 residues.

This rearrangement joins TRBV3-1 (or the pseudogene TRBV3-2) to TRBJ2-5; 7 bases align to TRBD2. Losses at the gene ends were 4 bases for V and 0 bases for J; bases not matched to a gene: 11. The CDR3 is 17 amino acids. Germline V gene lookup returns CDR1 LGHDT and CDR2 YNNKEL (reference sequence). CDR3 nucleotides: TGTGCCAGCAGCCGGAGGACTAGGTACGCGTACCAAGAGACCCAGTACTTC. Translating gives CASSRRTRYAYQETQYF.

This clone has a single count. The chain couples TRBV11-2 to TRBJ1-1, with 10 bases aligning to TRBD1. Trimming removed 0 bases from V and 0 bases from J; junction bases left unmatched: 4. The germline gives CDR1 SGHAT, CDR2 FQNNGV. The CDR3 is made up of 17 amino acids. The CDR3 DNA is TGTGCCAGCAGCTTAGATCGAGGGACAGGGGTGAACACTGAAGCTTTCTTT. Its protein is CASSLDRGTGVNTEAFF.

The chain links TRBV18 to TRBJ2-7, with unresolved D. CDR3 size: 13 residues. Germline V gives CDR1 KGHSH, CDR2 LQKENI. Trimming removed 3 bases from V and 2 bases from J, with 8 bases in between. The CDR3 is CASSPSMAYEQYF. The DNA for the CDR3 is TGTGCCAGCTCACCCTCTATGGCCTACGAGCAGTACTTC.

J is TRBJ1-2 and V is TRBV5-1, with D possibly matching TRBD1 (5 bases). The CDR3 is 15 amino acids. Trimming cost V 0 bases and J 4 bases, with 13 bases left between them. The germline CDR1 and CDR2 sequences are SGHRS and YFSETQ. The DNA of the CDR3 is TGCGCCAGCAGCTTGGACGGGGGGACCTCCTATGGCTACACCTTC. It specifies CASSLDGGTSYGYTF.

The V call is TRBV12-3 or TRBV12-4, the J call TRBJ2-7; 7 bases fit TRBD2. With V trimmed by 9 bases and J by 4 bases, 9 bases remained unmatched. The CDR3 loop spans 13 amino acids. This CDR3 is CASEAGGDYEQYF. The CDR3 nucleotides are TGTGCCAGTGAGGCTGGGGGGGATTACGAGCAGTACTTC.

The gene calls are TRBV5-1 and TRBJ2-7, with D perhaps TRBD2 (5 bases). There are 13 residues in the CDR3. Trimming left V 3 bases short and J 6 bases short, with 13 bases between. The germline gives CDR1 SGHRS, CDR2 YFSETQ. This CDR3 is CASSSDTSAEQYF. DNA of the CDR3: TGCGCCAGCAGCTCCGATACTAGTGCCGAGCAGTACTTC.

This clone has a handful of counts. The chain is built from TRBV7-9 and TRBJ2-7; TRBD1 matches 7 bases. Germline V CDR1 and CDR2: SEHNR, FQNEAQ (reference sequence). The CDR3 is 12 residues long. J lost 3 bases, V lost 10 bases, and 6 bases had no gene match. Written as DNA, the CDR3 is TGTGCCACCGGGACAGCAAACTACGAGCAGTACTTC. Translating it yields CATGTANYEQYF.

The chain is built from TRBV12-3 or TRBV12-4 and TRBJ2-2; D possibly corresponds to TRBD2 (5 bases). This CDR3 contains 13 residues. Trimming took off 1 base at V and 6 bases at J, with 6 bases between the two ends. CDR3 bases: TGTGCCAGCAGTTTAGTCGGGGCCGGGGAGCTGTTTTTT. Its protein product is CASSLVGAGELFF.

The chain couples TRBV4-1 to TRBJ1-2, with D perhaps matching TRBD1 (6 bases). Trimming took off 2 bases at V and 7 bases at J, with 14 bases between the two ends. The germline CDR1 and CDR2 sequences are MGHRA and YSYEKL. The CDR3 has 14 amino acids. The CDR3 is CASSQITGSSGYTF. As DNA, the CDR3 is TGCGCCAGCAGCCAAATCACAGGGAGTTCTGGCTACACCTTC.

The rearrangement uses TRBV6-6 and TRBJ2-7; 10 nucleotides agree with TRBD1. The CDR3 has 18 amino acids. Germline loops: CDR1 MNHNY, CDR2 SVGAGI (reference sequence). J gave up 0 bases and V 5 bases, and 13 bases lay outside the gene matches. CDR3 region: CASSPQGWTGGGSYEQYF. The CDR3 region has the DNA TGTGCCAGCAGTCCCCAGGGGTGGACAGGGGGAGGCTCCTACGAGCAGTACTTC.